This T cell receptor (beta chain) was retrieved from a study of T-cell reconstitution after alpha-beta-depleted transplantation in children. The CDR3 covers 13 residues. Germline V gene sequence: CDR1 ENHRY, CDR2 SYGVKD. Germline trimming cut 6 bases from V and 6 bases from J; bases unmatched to any gene: 8. Construction of the TCRbeta library involved unique molecular identifiers. TCRdb recomputed calls from the PCR reads with MiXCR, one row per CDR3 protein. This sample carries around 480,000 distinct CDR3 sequences, approximately 29% of them seen once, and the ten largest clones take 2% to 3%. The TCR was taken from a human donor who donated a stem cell graft to a child with aplastic anemia. Sequenced here: PBMCs from the stem cell graft donor, sampled from the stem cell graft. V is TRBV10-3 and J is TRBJ2-7; the match to TRBD1 covers 7 bases. The CDR3 sequence: CAISPSDRAEQYV. The CDR3 bases are TGTGCCATCAGCCCCTCCGACAGGGCCGAGCAGTACGTC.